The sequence of this T cell receptor (beta chain) was determined in a study of blood T cell repertoires in COVID-19. Study at large: Samples representing acute and convalescent COVID-19 were sourced from the United States, Italy and Spain.

The CDR3 sequence is 16 residues long. Per germline, CDR1 GTSNPN and CDR2 SVGIG (reference sequence). Trimming took 3 bases from V and 0 from J; bases not matched to a gene: 7. In the study's own analysis: Using reference gene primer amplification, nucleated cell counts were estimated. TCRdb keeps only in-frame clones here, not all; method: immunoSEQ multiplex PCR. V and J calls and clone size follow that table, whereas D and trimming were derived from the DNA. The sample comprises 200,000 to 250,000 clones, around 82% of which are singletons, and 3.6% rests with the top ten. Sequenced sample: peripheral blood. The receptor was derived from a woman aged 80 or older with acute or convalescent COVID-19. The chain is built from TRBV30 and TRBJ1-3; 8 positions match TRBD1. The CDR3 is CAWRRPGTGSGNTIYF. The CDR3 DNA sequence: TGTGCCTGGAGGCGGCCCGGGACAGGCTCTGGAAACACCATATATTTT.